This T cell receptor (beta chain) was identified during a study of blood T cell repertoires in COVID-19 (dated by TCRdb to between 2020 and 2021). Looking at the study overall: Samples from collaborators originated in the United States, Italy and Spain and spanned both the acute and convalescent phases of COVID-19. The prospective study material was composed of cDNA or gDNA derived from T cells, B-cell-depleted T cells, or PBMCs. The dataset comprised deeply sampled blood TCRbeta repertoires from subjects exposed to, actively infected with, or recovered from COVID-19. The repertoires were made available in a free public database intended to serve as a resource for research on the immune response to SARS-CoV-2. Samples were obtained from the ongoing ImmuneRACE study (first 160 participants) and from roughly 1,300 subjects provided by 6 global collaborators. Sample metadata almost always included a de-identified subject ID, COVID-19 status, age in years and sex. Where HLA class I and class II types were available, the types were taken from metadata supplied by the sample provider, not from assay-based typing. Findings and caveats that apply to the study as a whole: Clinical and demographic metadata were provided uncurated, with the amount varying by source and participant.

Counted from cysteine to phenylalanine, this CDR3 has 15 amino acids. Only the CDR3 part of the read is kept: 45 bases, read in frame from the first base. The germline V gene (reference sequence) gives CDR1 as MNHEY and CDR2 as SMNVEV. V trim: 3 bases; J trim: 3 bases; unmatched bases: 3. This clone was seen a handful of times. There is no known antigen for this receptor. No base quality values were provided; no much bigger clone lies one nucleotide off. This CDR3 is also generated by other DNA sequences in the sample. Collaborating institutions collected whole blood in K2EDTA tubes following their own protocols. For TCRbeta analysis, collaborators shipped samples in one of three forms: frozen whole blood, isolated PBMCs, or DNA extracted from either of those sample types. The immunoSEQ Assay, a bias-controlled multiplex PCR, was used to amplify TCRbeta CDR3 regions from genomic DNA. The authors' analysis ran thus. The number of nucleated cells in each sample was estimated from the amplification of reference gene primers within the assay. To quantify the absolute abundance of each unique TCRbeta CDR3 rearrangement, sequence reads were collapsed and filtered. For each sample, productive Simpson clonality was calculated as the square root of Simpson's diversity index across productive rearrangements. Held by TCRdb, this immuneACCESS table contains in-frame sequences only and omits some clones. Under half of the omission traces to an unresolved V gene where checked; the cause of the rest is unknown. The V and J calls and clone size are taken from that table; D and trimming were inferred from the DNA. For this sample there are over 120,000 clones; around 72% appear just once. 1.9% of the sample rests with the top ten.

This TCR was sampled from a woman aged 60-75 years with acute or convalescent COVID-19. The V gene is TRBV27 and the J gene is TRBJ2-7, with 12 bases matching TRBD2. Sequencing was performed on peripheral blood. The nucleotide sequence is TGTGCCAGCAGTTTGACTAGCGGGAGAAGCTACGAGCAGTACTTC. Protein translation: CASSLTSGRSYEQYF.